These T cell receptor beta chains were read from a single sample in a study of blood T cells in healthy people across ages. TCRdb re-analysed the 5' RACE reads in MiXCR, keeping a single row per CDR3 protein. The repertoire consists of about 1,500,000 distinct CDR3 sequences, with about 30% occurring once and the leading ten covering over 7%. The sequencing sample was made of blood. These receptors all come from a woman in her twenties or thirties in good health. The CDR3 runs from the conserved cysteine through the conserved F or W. D genes are given only for firm matches. Size is stated for part of the rows, as once, few or many counts, or as a class when the clone is expanded.

D	V	J	size	DNA	CDR3
TRBD2	TRBV5-1	TRBJ2-1	few	TGCGCCAGCAGCTTGGTGCGGGGGGGCGGCAATGAGCAGTTCTTC	CASSLVRGGGNEQFF
NA	TRBV7-8	TRBJ1-5	NA	TGTGCCAGCAGCTTAGACCCGGGGCAGAGCAATCAGCCCCAGCATTTT	CASSLDPGQSNQPQHF
TRBD2	TRBV28	TRBJ2-1	NA	TGTGCCAGCAGCTCTCTGACATTAGCGGGAGGTAAGGACAATGAGCAGTTCTTC	CASSSLTLAGGKDNEQFF
TRBD1	TRBV27	TRBJ1-2	many	TGTGCCAGCAGCTATACGGGACAGGGATATGGCTACACCTTC	CASSYTGQGYGYTF
NA	TRBV28	TRBJ2-1	few	TGTGCCAGCAGCCTCGAAGCCCAGTACAATGAGCAGTTCTTC	CASSLEAQYNEQFF
NA	TRBV5-1	TRBJ1-2	few	TGCGCCAGCAGCTCTCCGGGGGCAGGGAACTATGGCTACACCTTC	CASSSPGAGNYGYTF
TRBD1	TRBV7-9	TRBJ1-4	few	TGTGCCAGCAGCTCGGAGGGGACAGGGAGTAATGAAAAACTGTTTTTT	CASSSEGTGSNEKLFF
TRBD1	TRBV2	TRBJ1-5	few	TGTGCCAGCAGTGAAGCGCTTCGCCCGGACAGGTCCAATCAGCCCCAGCATTTT	CASSEALRPDRSNQPQHF
NA	TRBV7-9	TRBJ2-3	NA	TGTGCCAGCAGCTTAGGATCCAGGGTCACAGATACGCAGTATTTT	CASSLGSRVTDTQYF
NA	TRBV7-9	TRBJ1-6	few	TGTGCCAGCAGCTTAGACAAGGCGGGAAATTCACCCCTCCACTTT	CASSLDKAGNSPLHF
NA	TRBV6-6	TRBJ1-1	few	TGTGCCAGCAGTTATGAATCTTACACTGAAGCTTTCTTT	CASSYESYTEAFF
NA	TRBV12-3/TRBV12-4	TRBJ1-2	few	TGTGCCAGCAGTTTAGGGGCAGGGAAGGACGGCTACACCTTC	CASSLGAGKDGYTF
NA	TRBV18	TRBJ2-7	NA	TGTGCCAGCTCACCAAACAGGGATGGCGTTCAGTACTTC	CASSPNRDGVQYF
NA	TRBV5-1	TRBJ1-1	NA	TGCGCCAGCAGCTTGTCCCGCGGCCGGGCTAATGAAGCTTTCTTT	CASSLSRGRANEAFF
TRBD1	TRBV28	TRBJ1-2	few	TGTGCCAGCAGAGGACAGGGTGTGCGCTATGGCTACACCTTC	CASRGQGVRYGYTF
TRBD2	TRBV7-2	TRBJ2-5	few	TGTGCCAGCAGCTTAGGTTCTAGCGGGTTCCAAGAGACCCAGTACTTC	CASSLGSSGFQETQYF
TRBD2	TRBV13	TRBJ2-2	NA	TGTGCCAGCAGCTTACGACCTAGCGGGACGAACACCGGGGAGCTGTTTTTT	CASSLRPSGTNTGELFF
NA	TRBV29-1	TRBJ2-5	many	TGCAGCGTTGCTGCTTGGGAGACCCAGTACTTC	CSVAAWETQYF
TRBD2	TRBV5-1	TRBJ2-5	NA	TGCGCCAGCAGCTTTTTGCGGGGGGCCCAAGAGACCCAGTACTTC	CASSFLRGAQETQYF
TRBD1	TRBV29-1	TRBJ2-7	many	TGCAGCGTGAAGGGACAGTATTCCTACGAGCAGTACTTC	CSVKGQYSYEQYF
TRBD1	TRBV7-9	TRBJ2-7	many	TGTGCCAGCAGCTTAGAAGGGCAGGGGGTAAAGCAGTACTTC	CASSLEGQGVKQYF
TRBD1	TRBV5-1	TRBJ1-3	NA	TGCGCCAGCAGCCCGAAATCAGGGGGCGCCCCTGGAAACACCATATATTTT	CASSPKSGGAPGNTIYF
NA	TRBV5-1	TRBJ1-2	few	TGCGCCAGCAGCTTGGACGTGACGGCCTATGGCTACACCTTC	CASSLDVTAYGYTF
NA	TRBV7-9	TRBJ1-4	many	TGTGCCAGCAGCCTCGGGCGTGAAAAACTGTTTTTT	CASSLGREKLFF
NA	TRBV20-1	TRBJ2-7	many	TGCAGTGCTAGCGAGAACTACGAGCAGTACTTC	CSASENYEQYF
TRBD2	TRBV6-2/TRBV6-3	TRBJ2-5	few	TGTGCCAGCAGCGGGGCGGGGGACCAAGAGACCCAGTACTTC	CASSGAGDQETQYF
NA	TRBV18	TRBJ1-2	NA	TGTGCCAGCTCACCATATACCGAGATCTATGGCTACACCTTC	CASSPYTEIYGYTF
NA	TRBV7-2	TRBJ1-1	few	TGTGCCAGCAGCTTAGAGACAGGCACTGAAGCTTTCTTT	CASSLETGTEAFF
NA	TRBV27	TRBJ2-1	NA	TGTGCCAGCAAGGGTAGCGGTAACAATGAGCAGTTCTTC	CASKGSGNNEQFF
NA	TRBV7-2	TRBJ2-5	NA	TGTGCCAGCAGGCCGGGGCCATGGGAAGAGACCCAGTACTTC	CASRPGPWEETQYF
NA	TRBV3-1	TRBJ2-1	many	TGTGCCAGCGGTCACAGCTCTAGCATCCATGAGCAGTTCTTC	CASGHSSSIHEQFF
NA	TRBV5-1	TRBJ2-3	few	TGCGCCAGCAGCCGACGTCCCGGGACTGGGAGGGATACGCAGTATTTT	CASSRRPGTGRDTQYF
TRBD2	TRBV27	TRBJ2-3	NA	TGTGCCAGCAGTACCGCGTTAGCGGGGCTTACCACAGATACGCAGTATTTT	CASSTALAGLTTDTQYF
NA	TRBV6-6	TRBJ2-3	few	TGTGCCAGCAGTTACTCGCACGGGGGCGCAGATACGCAGTATTTT	CASSYSHGGADTQYF
NA	TRBV6-5	TRBJ2-7	many	TGTGCCAGCAGTTACCAACCAACTATAGGGACCTACGAGCAGTACTTC	CASSYQPTIGTYEQYF
NA	TRBV11-2	TRBJ2-7	NA	TGTGCCAGCAGCCCCTGGATAGCCTCCTACGAGCAGTACTTC	CASSPWIASYEQYF
NA	TRBV24-1	TRBJ2-5	many	TGTGCCACCTCGATTCTGGGGGAGACCCAGTACTTC	CATSILGETQYF
NA	TRBV20-1	TRBJ2-3	NA	TGCAGTGCTCATCCCCTTGGCAGGGGAGCAGATGCGCAGTATTTT	CSAHPLGRGADAQYF
TRBD1	TRBV20-1	TRBJ2-6	many	TGCAGTGCTAGACAGGGACAGAGAGGGGCCAACGTCCTGACTTTC	CSARQGQRGANVLTF
TRBD2	TRBV29-1	TRBJ2-1	many	TGCAGCGTAAAGCGGGAGGGCCTTGGGGAGGATTATGAGCAGTTCTTC	CSVKREGLGEDYEQFF
NA	TRBV27	TRBJ2-1	NA	TGTGCCAGCAGCGTGAGGTATGGACAGCCAAGGCGGAATAAGCAGTTCTTC	CASSVRYGQPRRNKQFF
NA	TRBV9	TRBJ1-2	few	TGTGCCAGCAGCGCCCCGGCCAACTATGGCTACACCTTC	CASSAPANYGYTF
TRBD1	TRBV10-1	TRBJ2-3	NA	TGCGCCAGCAGTGACTCTCGACAGGGAAGCACAGATACGCAGTATTTT	CASSDSRQGSTDTQYF
NA	TRBV28	TRBJ2-5	many	TGTGCCAGCAAGGCGGGACAAGAGACCCAGTACTTC	CASKAGQETQYF
NA	TRBV12-3/TRBV12-4	TRBJ1-2	NA	TGTGCCAGCACCCAGCAGGGCCAAAACTATGGCTACACCTTC	CASTQQGQNYGYTF
NA	TRBV11-2	TRBJ2-2	NA	TGTGCCAGCAGCTTAGAGAGGAGCACCGGGGAGCTGTTTTTT	CASSLERSTGELFF
NA	TRBV6-5	TRBJ2-1	few	TGTGCCAGCAGTTACCCCGGGGGGCAGCAGTTCTTC	CASSYPGGQQFF
NA	TRBV10-2	TRBJ1-6	NA	TGCGCCAGCAGTACAGGGTTCCTACAGCCCCTCCACTTT	CASSTGFLQPLHF
NA	TRBV7-7	TRBJ2-5	NA	TGTGCCAGCAGCCTCTTCTCTGTGGCCACAGAAGAGACCCAGTACTTC	CASSLFSVATEETQYF
NA	TRBV5-6	TRBJ2-5	many	TGTGCCAGCAGCGGGACGTCTCAAGAGACCCAGTACTTC	CASSGTSQETQYF
TRBD2	TRBV12-3/TRBV12-4	TRBJ2-2	NA	TGTGCCAGCAGTTTTCGGGAGGGGCCCGCGAACACCGGGGAGCTGTTTTTT	CASSFREGPANTGELFF
TRBD2	TRBV18	TRBJ2-1	few	TGTGCCAGCTCACCCCTAGGGACTAGCGGGAGCGATGAGCAGTTCTTC	CASSPLGTSGSDEQFF
TRBD2	TRBV7-2	TRBJ2-7	many	TGTGCCAGCAGCTCCCTGGGACTAGCGGGAGGCTACGAGCAGTACTTC	CASSSLGLAGGYEQYF